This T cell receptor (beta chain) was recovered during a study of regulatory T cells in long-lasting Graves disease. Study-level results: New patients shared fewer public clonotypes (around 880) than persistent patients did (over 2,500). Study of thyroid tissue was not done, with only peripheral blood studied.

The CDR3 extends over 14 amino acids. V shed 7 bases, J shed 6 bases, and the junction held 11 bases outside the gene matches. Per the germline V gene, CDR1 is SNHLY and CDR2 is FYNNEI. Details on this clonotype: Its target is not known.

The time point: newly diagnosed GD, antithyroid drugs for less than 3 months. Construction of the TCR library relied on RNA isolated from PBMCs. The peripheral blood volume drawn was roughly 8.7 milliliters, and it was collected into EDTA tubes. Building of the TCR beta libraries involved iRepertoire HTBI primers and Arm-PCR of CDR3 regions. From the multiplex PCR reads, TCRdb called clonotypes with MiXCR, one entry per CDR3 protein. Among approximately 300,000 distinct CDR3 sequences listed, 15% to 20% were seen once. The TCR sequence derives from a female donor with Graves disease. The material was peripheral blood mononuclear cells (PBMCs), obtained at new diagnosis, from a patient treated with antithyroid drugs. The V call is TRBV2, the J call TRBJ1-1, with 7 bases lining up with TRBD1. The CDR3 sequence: CASIQGRGLAEAFF. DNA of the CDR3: TGTGCCAGCATCCAGGGCAGGGGGTTGGCTGAAGCTTTCTTT.